The TCR beta chain described here comes from a study of blood T cell repertoires in COVID-19. Original processing notes: The authors estimated nucleated cell counts from reference gene primer amplification. The method was immunoSEQ multiplex PCR; TCRdb's version includes in-frame clones alone and lacks a portion of them. From that table come the V and J calls and clone size; the DNA was used to work out D and trimming. The profile shows about 150,000 clones, over 70% of them singletons. Sequencing was performed on peripheral blood. The sequence was obtained from a man aged 55 to 70 with acute or convalescent COVID-19.

CDR3 loop: CASSPTGLTSYNEQFF. DNA of the CDR3: TGTGCCAGCAGCCCTACGGGGTTAACCTCCTACAATGAGCAGTTCTTC. The rearrangement joins TRBV11-2 to TRBJ2-1; D might be TRBD2 (5 bases). Germline-derived CDR1 and CDR2 are SGHAT and FQNNGV. Trimming left V 5 bases short and J 0 bases short, with 14 bases between. The CDR3 extends over 16 amino acids.